Below are 20 T cell receptor beta chains sequenced from a single sample in a study of post-analysis software for immune sequencing data. Overall study results and limits: Patients showed TRBV5-6, TRBV5-1 and TRBV20-1 among roughly five TRBV segments more frequent than in controls.

Unique molecular identifiers were built into the TCR beta cDNA libraries. TCRdb reprocessed the PCR reads with MiXCR, giving one entry per CDR3 protein. The sample includes 750,000 to 950,000 distinct CDR3 sequences, 53% of them seen just once. Their antigens remain unidentified. Sequenced material: blood. These TCRs come from a girl between 10 and 17 years old with multiple sclerosis.

The rearrangement joins TRBV10-3 to TRBJ2-7; tentative D call: TRBD2 (6 bases). Trimming pared 9 bases from V and 2 bases from J, leaving 17 bases between. The germline gives CDR1 ENHRY, CDR2 SYGVKD. This CDR3 contains 14 residues. The CDR3 coding sequence is TGTGCCATTGGGCGGGACCTTCCTCCCTACGAGCAGTACTTC. It is translated as CAIGRDLPPYEQYF.

The chain joins TRBV29-1 to TRBJ2-7, with 8 bases that match TRBD1. V shed 0 bases, J shed 2 bases, and the junction held 6 bases outside the gene matches. From germline, CDR1 is SQVTM and CDR2 ANQGSEA. This CDR3 is 15 amino acids long. This CDR3 reads CSVEDNQQGAYEQYF. The CDR3 DNA follows: TGCAGCGTTGAAGACAACCAACAGGGGGCCTACGAGCAGTACTTC.

This clonotype was observed a few times. The rearrangement joins TRBV20-1 to TRBJ2-7, with 10 positions matching TRBD1. The V gene's germline CDR1 is DFQATT and CDR2 SNEGSKA (reference sequence). Unmatched junction bases numbered 10, after V lost 2 bases and J lost 3 bases. CDR3 length: 16 residues. CDR3 sequence reads: CSARQPGTGDFYEQYF. The CDR3 bases are TGCAGTGCTAGACAACCTGGGACAGGGGACTTCTACGAGCAGTACTTC.

CDR3 DNA: TGTGCCAGTAAATCCACGCCGGGACTAGCAGCTTACGAGCAGTACTTC. Translation gives CASKSTPGLAAYEQYF. The chain employs TRBV6-1 and TRBJ2-5, with 9 bases identical to TRBD2. The J call may be incorrect, as the DNA end agrees better with TRBJ2-7. CDR1 and CDR2 from the germline V gene are MNHNS and SASEGT. The CDR3 spans 16 residues.

The rearrangement uses TRBV12-3 or TRBV12-4 and TRBJ2-7; 7 positions match TRBD1. V lost 9 bases, J lost 3 bases, and 8 bases stayed unmatched. The CDR3 runs 13 residues. This CDR3 is CASRRDSDYEQYF. DNA for the CDR3: TGTGCCAGTCGCCGGGACAGCGACTACGAGCAGTACTTC.

This chain connects TRBV20-1 to TRBJ2-5; 9 nucleotides match TRBD1. Per the germline V gene, CDR1 is DFQATT and CDR2 is SNEGSKA (reference sequence). This CDR3 has 14 amino acids. After removal of 5 bases from V and 4 bases from J, the junction contained 8 bases not matched to a gene. CDR3 nucleotide sequence: TGCAGTGCTTGCCGGGACAGGGTGTTAGAGACCCAGTACTTC. It yields the protein CSACRDRVLETQYF.

The V and J genes are TRBV6-5 and TRBJ1-2; D not certain. V was pared by 6 bases and J by 7 bases, with 18 bases between. The CDR3 has 14 amino acids. Germline values: CDR1 MNHEY, CDR2 SVGAGI. The CDR3 DNA follows: TGTGCCAGCAGCCTGGGTGGGAATTCTCCTGGCTACACCTTC. This gives the protein CASSLGGNSPGYTF.

This chain joins TRBV12-3 or TRBV12-4 and TRBJ1-1; D unresolved. This CDR3 comprises 11 residues. Trimming stripped 4 bases from V and 3 bases from J, with 3 bases between. CDR3 loop: CASSYHTEAFF. For the CDR3, the DNA is TGTGCCAGCAGTTACCACACTGAAGCTTTCTTT.

This rearrangement joins TRBV20-1 to TRBJ2-7; the match to TRBD1 covers 10 bases. Germline-derived CDR1 and CDR2 are DFQATT and SNEGSKA (reference sequence). V was pared by 6 bases and J by 0 bases, with 5 bases of the junction left unmatched. This CDR3 is 14 amino acids long. CDR3 in DNA: TGCAGTGCCCGGGGACAGGGGTACTCCTACGAGCAGTACTTC. Translation: CSARGQGYSYEQYF.

This clonotype was detected a few times. The J gene is TRBJ2-3, the V gene TRBV3-1, with unresolved D. Trimming took off 1 base at V and 6 bases at J, with 14 bases between the two ends. The CDR3 contains 15 residues. Germline CDR1 LGHDT, CDR2 YNNKEL (reference sequence). The CDR3 loop reads CASSQGRGRFDTQYF. The CDR3 DNA reads as TGTGCCAGCAGCCAAGGACGAGGTCGCTTCGATACGCAGTATTTT.

A word on this clonotype: This could be a read error, since a much larger clone is one nucleotide away. This chain joins TRBV4-1 and TRBJ2-3, with TRBD2 identical over 8 bases. The CDR3 is made up of 17 amino acids. Germline values: CDR1 MGHRA, CDR2 YSYEKL. After removal of 1 base from V and 5 bases from J, the junction contained 11 bases not matched to a gene. CDR3 nucleotides: TGCGCCAGCAGCCAAGTCCCCCGGCGGGAGGTAATAGATACGCAGTATTTT. Encoded protein: CASSQVPRREVIDTQYF.

The chain joins TRBV12-3 or TRBV12-4 to TRBJ2-1; no clear D. The CDR3 totals 15 residues. V was shortened by 5 bases and J by 12 bases, with 23 bases between the two germline ends. CDR3 loop: CASSLWAKFPPGQFF. CDR3 coding DNA: TGTGCCAGCAGTCTCTGGGCCAAGTTTCCACCGGGGCAGTTCTTC.

V usage is TRBV29-1 and J usage is TRBJ1-4; 7 bases are a match to TRBD1. The CDR3 has 12 residues. The J segment lost 7 bases and the V segment lost 5 bases, leaving 4 bases of the junction unmatched. The V gene's germline CDR1 is SQVTM and CDR2 ANQGSEA. CDR3 residues: CSVQGGSEKLFF. DNA for the CDR3: TGCAGCGTTCAGGGGGGATCTGAAAAACTGTTTTTT. The variable domain in full, with the rest retrieved from reference TRBV29-1 and TRBJ1-4, is SAVISQKPSRDICQRGTSLTIQCQVDSQVTMMFWYRQQPGQSLTLIATANQGSEATYESGFVIDKFPISRPNLTFSTLTVSNMSPEDSSIYLCSVQGGSEKLFFGSGTQLSVL.

This chain connects TRBV12-3 or TRBV12-4 to TRBJ1-2, with D unclear. V was pared by 4 bases and J by 4 bases, with 13 bases between. The CDR3 has 14 amino acids. The CDR3 is CASSYGALPYGYTF. CDR3 DNA: TGTGCCAGCAGTTATGGAGCGCTTCCCTATGGCTACACCTTC.

This clonotype was seen a handful of times. The chain couples TRBV6-6 to TRBJ2-6; 9 nucleotides match TRBD1. J was trimmed by 2 bases and V by 7 bases; bases with no gene match: 6. CDR3 length: 16 residues. Germline assignment: CDR1 MNHNY and CDR2 SVGAGI (reference sequence). CDR3 protein: CASTTGGFTGANVLTF. The CDR3, as DNA: TGTGCCAGCACGACAGGGGGGTTTACTGGGGCCAACGTCCTGACTTTC.

The chain combines TRBV10-3 with TRBJ2-7; no clear D. The CDR3 runs to 12 residues. V gave up 2 bases and J gave up 6 bases, with 8 bases separating them. Germline values: CDR1 ENHRY, CDR2 SYGVKD. In DNA, the CDR3 is TGTGCCATCAGTGAGCTGGGATCCGAGCAGTACTTC. It translates to CAISELGSEQYF.

The gene calls are TRBV5-1 and TRBJ2-3; D possibly corresponds to TRBD2 (5 bases). CDR1 SGHRS and CDR2 YFSETQ come from the germline V gene. The CDR3 runs 15 residues. Trimming cost V 2 bases and J 3 bases, with 13 bases left between them. CDR3 protein: CASSLTRESTDTQYF. CDR3 sequence (DNA): TGCGCCAGCAGCTTAACGAGGGAGAGTACAGATACGCAGTATTTT.

The V call is TRBV7-9, the J call TRBJ2-7; tentatively, D is TRBD1 (5 bases). V was pared by 4 bases and J by 0 bases, with 16 bases between. CDR1 and CDR2 (germline): SEHNR, FQNEAQ (reference sequence). The CDR3 contains 16 residues. The CDR3 DNA follows: TGTGCCAGCAGCTCCCTGGGGCAGGGTAGCTCCTACGAGCAGTACTTC. Amino acids: CASSSLGQGSSYEQYF.

Only a few counts were recorded for this clonotype. The chain has TRBV7-2 and TRBJ2-7; D is possibly TRBD2 (6 bases). The CDR3 runs to 16 residues. The V end was cut by 1 base, the J end by 2 bases, with 15 bases between. Looked up from germline, CDR1 is SGHTA and CDR2 is FQGNSA. Here the CDR3 reads CASSLGAGSRTYEQYF. CDR3 DNA sequence: TGTGCCAGCAGCTTAGGGGCGGGGTCTCGCACCTACGAGCAGTACTTC.

This sequence joins TRBV4-2 and TRBJ1-1, with D possibly TRBD1 on 5 matching bases. This CDR3 is 14 amino acids long. CDR1 and CDR2 (germline): LGHNA, YNFKEQ. The V end lost 3 bases, the J end lost 1 base, and 9 bases lay between the germline ends. The CDR3 sequence: CASSQGLGNTEAFF. As DNA, the CDR3 is TGTGCCAGCAGCCAGGGGCTGGGGAACACTGAAGCTTTCTTT.